This T cell receptor (beta chain) derives from a study of PD-L1 blockade in urothelial cancer. Study details: Bladder-origin urothelial cancer in males described about 85% of the roughly 29 patients. Blood analysis took place 3 weeks (second dose) and 6 weeks after treatment start. T cell content in blood samples showed a median of about 140,000.

This table comes from immunoSEQ multiplex PCR, and its TCRdb copy is limited to in-frame clones, with some not included. The sample includes 35,000 to 45,000 clones, approximately 89% of them seen just once. V lost 3 bases, J lost 4 bases, and 7 bases stayed unmatched. The CDR3 spans 16 residues. Germline CDR1 and CDR2: SGHNT and YYREEE (reference sequence). Time point here: pretreatment peripheral blood. Pretreatment sampling and on-treatment sampling together yielded between 1 and 8 samples for each patient. The TCR sequence derives from a woman aged 55-69 years with urothelial cancer. The genes are TRBV5-4 and TRBJ2-3, with 11 bases fitting TRBD1. The input for sequencing was PBMCs, taken around atezolizumab (anti-PD-L1) treatment. The CDR3, as DNA: TGTGCCAGCAGCTCAGGTGGGACAGGGGGTTCAGATACGCAGTATTTT. It encodes CASSSGGTGGSDTQYF.